These T cell receptor beta chains were read from a single sample in a study of prognosis after radiotherapy for stage I lung cancer. TCRdb passed the multiplex PCR reads through MiXCR, listing each CDR3 protein once. Altogether some 38,000 distinct CDR3 sequences are present, roughly a quarter being singletons, with the ten largest covering 20% to 30%. This specimen consisted of PBMCs, obtained before or after stereotactic body radiation therapy (not recorded which). Every receptor here comes from a donor over 45 with non-small cell lung cancer. Both conserved end residues are part of each CDR3. A D gene is named only where the DNA matches it firmly. Rows give clone size only sometimes, using once, few, many, or a class for an expanded clone.

v_gene	d_gene	j_gene	abundance	CDR3aa	CDR3nt
TRBV19	.	TRBJ1-5	many	CASSTTGFSNQPQHF	TGTGCCAGTAGTACTACAGGGTTCAGCAATCAGCCCCAGCATTTT
TRBV5-1	.	TRBJ1-4	.	CASSLLPVDEKLFF	TGCGCCAGCAGCTTGCTCCCTGTGGATGAAAAACTGTTTTTT
TRBV28	TRBD1	TRBJ2-1	many	CASSSRDRSSYNEQFF	TGTGCCAGCAGTTCAAGGGACAGGAGCTCCTACAATGAGCAGTTCTTC
TRBV5-6	TRBD1	TRBJ1-1	.	CASSFLGTGPSNTEAFF	TGTGCCAGCAGCTTTCTCGGGACAGGCCCCTCGAACACTGAAGCTTTCTTT
TRBV5-4	.	TRBJ1-4	many	CASSFTPLEKLFF	TGTGCCAGCAGCTTCACCCCCCTAGAAAAACTGTTTTTT
TRBV30	.	TRBJ1-5	many	CAWSVGGRQPQHF	TGTGCCTGGAGTGTTGGGGGTCGGCAGCCCCAGCATTTT
TRBV19	TRBD1	TRBJ1-4	many	CASSIIGQAERLKLFF	TGTGCCAGTAGTATCATAGGACAGGCCGAACGGTTAAAACTGTTTTTT
TRBV6-1	.	TRBJ2-7	many	CASRDTGSYEQYF	TGTGCCAGCAGGGACACGGGCTCCTACGAGCAGTACTTC
TRBV5-1	.	TRBJ2-2	.	CASSGSSGLSGELFF	TGCGCCAGCAGCGGGAGTTCGGGTCTCTCTGGGGAGCTGTTTTTT
TRBV18	TRBD1	TRBJ2-1	few	CASSPGSQGRYNEQFF	TGTGCCAGCTCACCAGGTTCACAGGGGAGATACAATGAGCAGTTCTTC
TRBV2	TRBD1	TRBJ2-2	many	CASSEGGGTGRGTGELFF	TGTGCCAGCAGTGAAGGTGGGGGGACAGGGAGGGGCACCGGGGAGCTGTTTTTT
TRBV2	TRBD1	TRBJ2-7	many	CASSPDRGPSYEQYF	TGTGCCAGCAGTCCGGACAGGGGGCCTTCCTACGAGCAGTACTTC
TRBV5-8	TRBD2	TRBJ2-5	many	CASSSGLAGGIGETQYF	TGTGCCAGCAGCTCCGGACTAGCGGGGGGCATTGGGGAGACCCAGTACTTC
TRBV9	.	TRBJ2-5	many	CASTGQNQETQYF	TGTGCCAGCACCGGACAGAACCAAGAGACCCAGTACTTC
TRBV20-1	.	TRBJ1-1	many	CSARDHRRILNTEAFF	TGCAGTGCTAGAGACCACAGGCGGATATTGAACACTGAAGCTTTCTTT
TRBV6-9	.	TRBJ2-1	.	CASSYSPNNEQFF	TGTGCCAGCAGTTACTCACCGAACAATGAGCAGTTCTTC
TRBV27	TRBD1	TRBJ1-5	many	CASSFRGQGNQPQHF	TGTGCCAGCAGTTTCCGCGGACAGGGTAATCAGCCCCAGCATTTT
TRBV12-3/TRBV12-4	.	TRBJ2-2	.	CASSPSRCGTGELFF	TGTGCCAGCAGCCCCTCAAGGTGTGGCACCGGGGAGCTGTTTTTT
TRBV7-2	.	TRBJ1-2	many	CASSLHSTYYGYTF	TGTGCCAGCAGCTTACATAGCACTTACTATGGCTACACCTTC
TRBV11-2	.	TRBJ2-7	many	CASSLGMGGDRGYEQYF	TGTGCCAGCAGCTTAGGGATGGGGGGGGACAGAGGCTACGAGCAGTACTTC
TRBV20-1	.	TRBJ1-5	many	CSALRSFNQPQHF	TGCAGTGCTCTCAGGAGCTTCAATCAGCCCCAGCATTTT
TRBV28	.	TRBJ1-5	many	CASRTWTASNQPQHF	TGTGCCAGCAGGACTTGGACGGCAAGCAATCAGCCCCAGCATTTT
TRBV5-1	TRBD1	TRBJ2-1	medium-sized	CASSYRTGDNEQFF	TGCGCCAGCAGCTACAGGACAGGGGACAATGAGCAGTTCTTC
TRBV6-1	.	TRBJ1-4	many	CASSSGTDLEKLFF	TGTGCCAGCAGCTCCGGGACTGACCTTGAAAAACTGTTTTTT
TRBV9	TRBD2	TRBJ2-1	many	CASSVGRGVNNEQFF	TGTGCCAGCAGCGTAGGGCGGGGGGTAAACAATGAGCAGTTCTTC
TRBV4-1	.	TRBJ2-6	many	CASSPRGSGANVLTF	TGCGCCAGCAGCCCCCGGGGGTCTGGGGCCAACGTCCTGACTTTC
TRBV20-1	.	TRBJ2-3	many	CSARGRFGTDTQYF	TGCAGTGCTAGGGGGCGGTTTGGCACAGATACGCAGTATTTT
TRBV19	TRBD1	TRBJ1-2	many	CASIKTGQGIDYGYTF	TGTGCCAGTATCAAAACTGGACAGGGGATAGACTATGGCTACACCTTC
TRBV28	.	TRBJ1-2	many	CASSSHRALKGYTF	TGTGCCAGCAGTTCCCACAGGGCGCTTAAGGGCTACACCTTC
TRBV7-8	TRBD2	TRBJ2-3	.	CASSPGLDADTQYF	TGTGCCAGCAGCCCCGGACTAGACGCAGATACGCAGTATTTT
TRBV5-1	TRBD1	TRBJ2-7	many	CASSFTSGTGAYEQYF	TGCGCCAGCAGCTTTACTTCGGGGACAGGGGCTTACGAGCAGTACTTC
TRBV28	TRBD2	TRBJ2-1	many	CASSLMRTSGRSGYNEQFF	TGTGCCAGCAGTTTAATGAGGACTAGCGGGAGGTCGGGCTACAATGAGCAGTTCTTC